This entry lists 8 T cell receptor beta chains sequenced from one sample in a study of blood T cell repertoires in COVID-19. This table comes from immunoSEQ multiplex PCR, and its TCRdb copy is limited to in-frame clones, with some not included. The sample has about 160,000 clones, over 80% seen once. The source material was peripheral blood. The receptors come from a man aged 25-45 years with COVID-19, enrolled during active disease.

The gene calls are TRBV7-2 and TRBJ1-1; D is ambiguous. Trimming shortened V by 2 bases and J by 12 bases, and 16 bases separated the two germline ends. This CDR3 is 13 amino acids long. Germline CDR1 SGHTA, CDR2 FQGNSA. The CDR3 DNA reads as TGTGCCAGCAGCTTATTGATCGGAGGGCCGACTTTCTTT. Protein sequence: CASSLLIGGPTFF. Supplemented by reference TRBV7-2 and TRBJ1-1, the full variable domain reads GAGVSQSPSNKVTEKGKDVELRCDPISGHTALYWYRQSLGQGLEFLIYFQGNSAPDKSGLPSDRFSAERTGGSVSTLTIQRTQQEDSAVYLCASSLLIGGPTFFGQGTRLTVV.

In this sample, this clone turned up once. V usage is TRBV6-6 and J usage is TRBJ1-3; the D is unclear. CDR1 MNHNY and CDR2 SVGAGI come from the germline V gene (reference sequence). Trimming cost V 5 bases and J 7 bases, with 15 bases left between them. The CDR3 spans 14 residues. CDR3 loop: CASSGREPPNTIYF. CDR3 nucleotide sequence: TGTGCCAGCAGTGGACGGGAACCCCCGAACACCATATATTTT.

In this sample, this clone turned up once. No DNA is shown, since the ends of the CDR3 on it are uncertain; the CDR3 is the one TCRdb lists. The chain joins TRBV27 to TRBJ2-1; the table gives TRBD2 as D, unverified against the DNA. Counting both end residues, the CDR3 totals 14 amino acids. Germline CDR1 MNHEY, CDR2 SMNVEV (reference sequence). CDR3: CASSSSGWVFEQFF.

This clone has just one count. The gene calls are TRBV28 and TRBJ2-7; 7 bases fit TRBD1. This CDR3 has 14 residues. Germline CDR1 reads MDHEN; CDR2 reads SYDVKM. V was pared by 0 bases and J by 1 base, with 0 bases of the junction left unmatched. The CDR3 bases are TGTGCCAGCAGTTTATGGGGACAGTCCTACGAGCAGTACTTC. Translated: CASSLWGQSYEQYF.

The V and J genes are TRBV4-3 and TRBJ1-3; 7 bases match TRBD1. V shed 2 bases and J 3 bases; nucleotides not matched to a gene: 7. CDR3 length equals 16 residues. Germline CDR1 and CDR2: LGHNA and YSLEER. The chain's CDR3 is CASSQRTGDGGNTIYF. The CDR3 coding sequence is TGCGCCAGCAGCCAACGGACAGGAGACGGTGGAAACACCATATATTTT.

This chain links TRBV29-1 with TRBJ1-3, with 9 nucleotides matching TRBD1. Germline V lookup: CDR1 SQVTM, CDR2 ANQGSEA. The CDR3 totals 12 residues. V was pared by 5 bases and J by 8 bases, with 4 bases of the junction left unmatched. The CDR3 DNA is TGCAGCGTTAATCGACAGGGGGACACCATATATTTT. Translated, it gives CSVNRQGDTIYF.

V is TRBV5-5 and J is TRBJ1-1; no clear D gene. Germline V gives CDR1 SGHKS, CDR2 YYEKEE (reference sequence). V lost 5 bases and J lost 4, with 9 bases in between. This CDR3 is built from 12 residues. The CDR3 loop reads CASRFPSTEAFF. CDR3 nucleotide sequence: TGTGCCAGCAGGTTCCCCAGCACTGAAGCTTTCTTT.

This clone was seen just once. The V gene is TRBV30, the J gene TRBJ2-7, with a tentative D call TRBD2 (6 bases). Germline V lookup: CDR1 GTSNPN, CDR2 SVGIG (reference sequence). This CDR3 has 16 residues. V lost 5 bases to trimming and J lost 5 bases, with 25 bases between them. CDR3 nucleotide sequence: TGTGCCTGGTCCCCGCGGGGACGGACTTCCGGAAACGAGCAGTACTTC. Its protein is CAWSPRGRTSGNEQYF.